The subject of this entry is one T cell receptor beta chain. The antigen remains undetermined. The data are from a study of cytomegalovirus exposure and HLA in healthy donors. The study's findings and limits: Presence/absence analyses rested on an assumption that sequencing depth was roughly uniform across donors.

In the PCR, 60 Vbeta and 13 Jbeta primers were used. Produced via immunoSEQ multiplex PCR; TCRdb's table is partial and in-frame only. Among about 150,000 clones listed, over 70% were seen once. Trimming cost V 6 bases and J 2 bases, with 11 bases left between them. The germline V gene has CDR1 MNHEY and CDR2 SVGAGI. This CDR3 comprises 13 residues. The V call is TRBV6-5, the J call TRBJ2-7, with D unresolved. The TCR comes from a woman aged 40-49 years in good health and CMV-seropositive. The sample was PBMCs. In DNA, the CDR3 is TGTGCCAGCAGATGGGCAGCAGCCTACGAGCAGTACTTC. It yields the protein CASRWAAAYEQYF.